The clone carrying this TCR beta chain was detected once. Original processing notes: Estimation of nucleated cell counts relied on the amplification of reference gene primers. Assay: immunoSEQ multiplex PCR; the TCRdb copy retains only in-frame clones and omits some. The V and J calls and clone size were taken over from that table, and D and trimming were inferred from the DNA. Found here are tens of thousands of clones, 85% to 90% of them singletons; the top ten hold roughly 13%. Germline values: CDR1 SGHAT, CDR2 FQNNGV. The CDR3 covers 16 residues. Trimming cost V 3 bases and J 2 bases; bases outside gene matches: 4. The data were taken from a study of blood T cell repertoires in COVID-19. On the study more broadly: COVID-19 samples, acute and convalescent, were from the United States, Italy and Spain. The cDNA or gDNA used as material had been derived from T cells, B-cell-depleted T cells, or PBMCs.

The chain combines TRBV11-2 with TRBJ2-1, with 10 bases aligning to TRBD2. This sequence originates from a man aged 65 to 79 with active COVID-19. The sequenced sample was peripheral blood. The chain's CDR3 is CASSFLTSGTYNEQFF. CDR3 DNA sequence: TGTGCCAGCAGCTTCCTTACTAGCGGGACCTACAATGAGCAGTTCTTC.